This TCR beta chain was captured in a study of shared clonotypes between healthy human individuals. Terminally differentiated effector memory CD45RA+ cells were left out of the naive CD8 fraction, which was CD45RO-negative and positively selected for CCR7. Only in-frame clones appear in the TCRdb table, and some are missing; sequencing was by immunoSEQ multiplex PCR. This table has hundreds of thousands of clones, about 91% appearing once. J gave up 3 bases and V 4 bases, and 9 bases lay outside the gene matches. Germline CDR1 SQVTM, CDR2 ANQGSEA. The CDR3 loop spans 14 amino acids. This receptor was identified in a man under 40 in good health. This chain connects TRBV29-1 to TRBJ2-7, with 7 bases lining up with TRBD1. Sequencing used naive CD8+ T cells sorted from blood. Here the CDR3 DNA reads TGCAGCGTTGTATTTAGGTCAGGGGGCTACGAGCAGTACTTC. Translated, it gives CSVVFRSGGYEQYF.